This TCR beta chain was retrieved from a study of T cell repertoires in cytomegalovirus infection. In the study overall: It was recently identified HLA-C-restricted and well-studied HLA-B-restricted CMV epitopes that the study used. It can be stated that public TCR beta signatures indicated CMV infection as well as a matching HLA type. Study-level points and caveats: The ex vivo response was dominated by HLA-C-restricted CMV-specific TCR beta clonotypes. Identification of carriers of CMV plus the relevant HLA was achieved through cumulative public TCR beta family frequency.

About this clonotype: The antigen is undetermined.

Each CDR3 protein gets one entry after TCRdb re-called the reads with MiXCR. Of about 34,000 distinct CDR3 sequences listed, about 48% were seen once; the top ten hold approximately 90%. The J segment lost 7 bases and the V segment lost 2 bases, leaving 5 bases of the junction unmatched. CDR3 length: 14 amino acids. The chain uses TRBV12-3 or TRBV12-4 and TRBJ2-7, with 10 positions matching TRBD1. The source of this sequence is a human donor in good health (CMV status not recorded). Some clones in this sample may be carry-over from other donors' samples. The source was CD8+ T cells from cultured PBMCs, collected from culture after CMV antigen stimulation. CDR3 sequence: CASSLRQGAGEQYF. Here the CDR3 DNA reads TGTGCCAGCAGTTTAAGACAGGGGGCGGGAGAGCAGTACTTC.